The rows below give T cell receptor beta chains drawn from one sample of a study of T cells in Graves' hyperthyroidism and ophthalmopathy. TCRdb called the multiplex PCR reads again in MiXCR, with one record for every CDR3 protein. The repertoire has 500,000 or so distinct CDR3 sequences, over 15% of them found once; the top ten carry about 16%. Sample: blood. These receptors originate from a woman under 30 with Graves' ophthalmopathy. CDR3s include the opening cysteine and the closing phenylalanine or tryptophan. D genes are given only for firm matches. Clone size is not always given. Where it is, it says once, few, many or a class for expanded clones.

-	TRBV24-1	-	TRBJ1-1	TGTGCCACCAGCCTAGGGGTGAACACTGAAGCTTTCTTT	CATSLGVNTEAFF
-	TRBV6-6	TRBD1	TRBJ2-7	TGTGCCAGCAGTTACGGACAGGGGGCTCACGACGAGCAGTACTTC	CASSYGQGAHDEQYF
-	TRBV6-4	TRBD1	TRBJ2-7	TGTGCCAGCAGTAACCGGGACAGGGGTTACGAGCAGTACTTC	CASSNRDRGYEQYF
many	TRBV5-1	TRBD1	TRBJ1-1	TGCGCCAGCAGCTTATCTTTCCGCCGGGACAGGGGGCCGAGGAACACTGAAGCTTTCTTT	CASSLSFRRDRGPRNTEAFF
-	TRBV27	-	TRBJ1-5	TGTGCCAGCAGTATAACAGGGCTGGGAAATCAGCCCCAGCATTTT	CASSITGLGNQPQHF
many	TRBV11-2	TRBD1	TRBJ1-1	TGTGCCAGCAGCTTATTTACAGGGGTTGAAGCTTTCTTT	CASSLFTGVEAFF
-	TRBV4-3	TRBD2	TRBJ2-2	TGCGCCAGCAGCCAAGATCGCGTCCGGCTAGCGGGAGACACCGGGGAGCTGTTTTTT	CASSQDRVRLAGDTGELFF
few	TRBV19	-	TRBJ1-2	TGTGCCAGTAGTCCCCAATCAGGCGGCTACACCTTC	CASSPQSGGYTF
many	TRBV7-2	TRBD2	TRBJ2-7	TGTGCCAGCAGCTTAGCGTCCCTAGCGGGAGCGTACGAGCAGTACTTC	CASSLASLAGAYEQYF
few	TRBV6-2/TRBV6-3	-	TRBJ1-2	TGTGCCAGCAGTTACGGGGCTCCGGGACACATCTATGGCTACACCTTC	CASSYGAPGHIYGYTF
-	TRBV2	TRBD2	TRBJ2-3	TGCGCCAGCAGCGCCGCGCCCATTCGACTAGCACCTAGCACAGATACGCAGTATTTT	CASSAAPIRLAPSTDTQYF
-	TRBV19	TRBD1	TRBJ1-5	TGTGCCAGTAGTATACAGGACAGGGGACTTAGCAATCAGCCCCAGCATTTT	CASSIQDRGLSNQPQHF
-	TRBV7-8	-	TRBJ1-6	TGTGCCAGCAGCTTACGGGGGGTAGGGACTAATTCACCCCTCCACTTT	CASSLRGVGTNSPLHF
-	TRBV20-1	-	TRBJ1-2	TGCAGTGCCCCACCCCCGGGGGGAGGGGAAGACACCTTC	CSAPPPGGGEDTF
many	TRBV5-1	-	TRBJ2-7	TGCGCCGGTCACAGGGAATACGAGCAGTACTTC	CAGHREYEQYF
many	TRBV6-2/TRBV6-3	TRBD2	TRBJ2-7	TGTGCCAGCAGACCATGGACTAGCGGGGGATACGAGCAGTACTTC	CASRPWTSGGYEQYF
many	TRBV2	-	TRBJ1-4	TGTGCCAGCAGTAGGGACACTAATGAAAAACTGTTTTTT	CASSRDTNEKLFF
many	TRBV6-1	TRBD2	TRBJ2-3	TGTGCCAGCAGTCCCGGGAGGTACACAGATACGCAGTATTTT	CASSPGRYTDTQYF
-	TRBV28	TRBD1	TRBJ1-5	TGTGCCAGCAGGGACCGGGACAGGGCCTATCAGCCCCAGCATTTT	CASRDRDRAYQPQHF
few	TRBV27	-	TRBJ2-2	TGTGCCAGCACGATAGAAGCGAGGTCCACCGGGGAGCTGTTTTTT	CASTIEARSTGELFF
many	TRBV29-1	-	TRBJ2-5	TGCAGCGTTGATGGACACCGAACCCCACCAGAGACCCAGTACTTC	CSVDGHRTPPETQYF
-	TRBV28	-	TRBJ1-6	TGTGTATCGAGGAGGGGACGAGTGGGGTCACCCCTCCACTTT	CVSRRGRVGSPLHF
many	TRBV28	TRBD1	TRBJ2-7	TGTGCCAGCAGTTTCCTGGGACAGGGGAACGAGCAGTACTTC	CASSFLGQGNEQYF
few	TRBV2	TRBD1	TRBJ1-6	TGTGCCAGCAGCGTCGGACAGGGGAGTTCACCCCTCCACTTT	CASSVGQGSSPLHF
few	TRBV6-1	TRBD1	TRBJ2-3	TGTGCCAGCAGCCTACGACAGGGGGCTTTGGGCACAGATACGCAGTATTTT	CASSLRQGALGTDTQYF
many	TRBV7-8	-	TRBJ2-5	TGTGCCAGCAGCTTAGAAGGCACAAGCCCCCAAGAGACCCAGTACTTC	CASSLEGTSPQETQYF
-	TRBV9	-	TRBJ1-5	TGTGCCAGCAGCGTAGGGGGATGGGGCAATCAGCCCCAGCATTTT	CASSVGGWGNQPQHF
-	TRBV7-9	TRBD2	TRBJ2-1	TGTGCCAGCAGTGGGACTACCTCGGGGAATGAGCAGTTCTTC	CASSGTTSGNEQFF
few	TRBV20-1	-	TRBJ2-7	TGCAGTGCTTCCTTTCCCGACGCCTCAGACGAGCAGTACTTC	CSASFPDASDEQYF
-	TRBV12-3/TRBV12-4	TRBD1	TRBJ1-5	TGTGCCAGCAGTTTCGGCGACAGGGGGAGTCAGCCCCAGCATTTT	CASSFGDRGSQPQHF
few	TRBV19	TRBD1	TRBJ2-1	TGTGCCAGTAGTATAGGGGGACAGGGATACAATGAGCAGTTCTTC	CASSIGGQGYNEQFF
few	TRBV4-2	TRBD1	TRBJ1-1	TGTGCCAGCAGCCAGTTGGGACAGGGGTATGACGCTGAAGCTTTCTTT	CASSQLGQGYDAEAFF
many	TRBV2	-	TRBJ1-1	TGTGCCAGCAGTGAAACCCCGACACCGAACACTGAAGCTTTCTTT	CASSETPTPNTEAFF
-	TRBV10-3	TRBD1	TRBJ2-7	TGTGCCATCAGGCCAACAGGGGCGGTTTCCTACGAGCAGTACTTC	CAIRPTGAVSYEQYF
few	TRBV20-1	TRBD2	TRBJ2-1	TGCAGTGCCCCGGGACTAGCGGGAGTCAATGAGCAGTTCTTC	CSAPGLAGVNEQFF
few	TRBV6-1	-	TRBJ2-6	TGTGCCAGCAGGAGGGGAGGATCTTCGGGGGCCAACGTCCTGACTTTC	CASRRGGSSGANVLTF
-	TRBV5-1	-	TRBJ2-1	TGCGCCAGCAGCCTGGGACAAGACAATGAGCAGTTCTTC	CASSLGQDNEQFF
many	TRBV30	TRBD1	TRBJ1-5	TGTGCCTGGGACAGGGGGCCAGGTCAGCCCCAGCATTTT	CAWDRGPGQPQHF
many	TRBV5-1	TRBD1	TRBJ1-2	TGCGCCAGCAGCTTGGGCCGGGACAGTGTTTATGGCTACACCTTC	CASSLGRDSVYGYTF
-	TRBV19	TRBD2	TRBJ2-1	TGTGCCAGTAGTACACTGAGCGGGAAAGTCTACAATGAGCAGTTCTTC	CASSTLSGKVYNEQFF
-	TRBV4-1	-	TRBJ1-2	TGCGCCAGCAGCCTCAGCAGGACCCTACAAACTGGGGGCTACACCTTC	CASSLSRTLQTGGYTF
many	TRBV20-1	-	TRBJ2-7	TGCAGTATACAGGACAATGAGCGGGCCTACGAGCAGTACTTC	CSIQDNERAYEQYF
many	TRBV28	TRBD1	TRBJ1-5	TGTGCCAGCCGCGACAGGGTTCGTCAGCCCCAGCATTTT	CASRDRVRQPQHF
many	TRBV7-9	-	TRBJ1-2	TGTGCCAGCAGCTTATGGAGCTATGGCTACACCTTC	CASSLWSYGYTF
-	TRBV20-1	-	TRBJ1-1	TGCAGTGCTAGGAGACACTCCCGGAACACTGAAGCTTTCTTT	CSARRHSRNTEAFF